This T cell receptor beta chain appears in the sequencing data of a study of T cells after yellow fever vaccination. For TCR, cDNA came from 5'RACE template switching, which added a universal primer site and UMIs. TCRdb analysed the 5' RACE reads with MiXCR anew, one entry per CDR3 protein. The sample yields some 550,000 distinct CDR3 sequences, less than 20% seen once. This clonotype was counted many times. The sequence derives from a man aged 25-45 years who received the YFV17D yellow fever vaccine. The input for sequencing was PBMCs, taken 15 days after the yellow fever booster vaccination.

The CDR3 region is CASSLVGVEQYF. The CDR3 nucleotides read TGTGCCAGCAGCTTAGTGGGTGTCGAGCAGTACTTC. The chain uses TRBV7-8 and TRBJ2-7; unclear D gene. The CDR3 is 12 residues long. The germline CDR1 and CDR2 sequences are SGHVS and FQNEAQ. Trimming removed 1 base from V and 6 bases from J, with 7 bases in between.